According to its frequency, the clone carrying this TCR beta chain is medium-sized. TRB was amplified from roughly 250 ng of peripheral blood genomic DNA per sample. CDR3 size: 15 residues. From germline, CDR1 is DFQATT and CDR2 SNEGSKA (reference sequence). This record comes from a study of T cell clusters in autoimmune cytopenias. TRB was amplified by touch-down multiplex PCR, primer pools A and B combined. TCRdb processed the multiplex PCR reads again and assigns one entry to each CDR3 protein, with no DNA. The listing contains 3,000 to 3,500 distinct CDR3 sequences. The sample was also reused in another study, on T cell repertoires in aging, cancer and after chemotherapy.

The chain recombines TRBV20-1 with TRBJ1-1. The TCR originated in a human donor in good health. Input material: peripheral blood. CDR3 loop: CSARLPAGMNTEAFF.